Below are 21 T cell receptor beta chains sequenced from a single sample in a study of blood T cell repertoires in COVID-19. The method was immunoSEQ multiplex PCR; TCRdb's version includes in-frame clones alone and lacks a portion of them. This sample has over 200,000 clones, with 65% to 85% found just once. The sequencing input was peripheral blood. Source of these receptors: a man between 40 and 49 years old with acute or convalescent COVID-19.

The chain combines TRBV7-9 with TRBJ2-7; TRBD1 matches at 7 bases. Germline V gene sequence: CDR1 SEHNR, CDR2 FQNEAQ (reference sequence). The CDR3 has 13 residues. The V segment lost 7 bases and the J segment 2 bases; nucleotides outside the gene matches: 5. As DNA, the CDR3 is TGTGCCAGCACCCCGACAGGGCCCTACGAGCAGTACTTC. Its protein is CASTPTGPYEQYF.

The rearrangement links TRBV6-6 to TRBJ2-1, with D possibly matching TRBD2 (7 bases). CDR1 and CDR2 from the germline V gene are MNHNY and SVGAGI (reference sequence). The germline V and J ends were trimmed by 2 bases and 7 bases, with 15 bases remaining between them. The CDR3 extends over 15 amino acids. The CDR3 nucleotides are TGTGCCAGCAGTTACGAAGGGGGGGAGCAAAATGAGCAGTTCTTC. This translates into CASSYEGGEQNEQFF.

The CDR3 DNA follows: TGTGCCAGCAGTCCAGACAGGGCGCTGTACAATGAGCAGTTCTTC. This sequence encodes CASSPDRALYNEQFF. The chain couples TRBV6-5 to TRBJ2-1; 7 bases map to TRBD1. The CDR3 runs to 15 residues. From germline, CDR1 is MNHEY and CDR2 SVGAGI. V was clipped by 5 bases and J by 4 bases; unmatched bases: 8.

V and J are TRBV10-2 and TRBJ2-7; tentatively, D is TRBD2 (6 bases). This CDR3 region has 16 residues. Germline CDR1 and CDR2: WSHSY and SAAADI. V was clipped by 7 bases and J by 1 base, with 20 bases between them. This CDR3 reads CASTTAGGPGSYEQYF. The CDR3 DNA reads as TGCGCCAGCACGACCGCCGGGGGACCGGGATCCTACGAGCAGTACTTC.

This clone showed up just once. The rearrangement joins TRBV13 to TRBJ2-7; 7 bases map to TRBD2. Germline-derived CDR1 and CDR2 are PRHDT and FYEKMQ (reference sequence). This CDR3 contains 17 residues. Losses at the gene ends were 2 bases for V and 4 bases for J; bases not matched to a gene: 14. The chain's CDR3 is CASSLWAGSAGAYEQYF. For the CDR3, the DNA is TGTGCCAGCAGCTTATGGGCAGGGTCTGCGGGAGCTTACGAGCAGTACTTC. Full variable domain (outside the CDR3, taken from reference TRBV13 and TRBJ2-7): AAGVIQSPRHLIKEKRETATLKCYPIPRHDTVYWYQQGPGQDPQFLISFYEKMQSDKGSIPDRFSAQQFSDYHSELNMSSLELGDSALYFCASSLWAGSAGAYEQYFGPGTRLTVT.

This clone was counted many times. The rearrangement joins TRBV18 to TRBJ1-5, with 8 bases that match TRBD1. V gave up 4 bases and J gave up 6 bases; unmatched junction bases: 8. Germline CDR1 reads KGHSH; CDR2 reads LQKENI. CDR3 length: 15 amino acids. The CDR3 region has the DNA TGTGCCAGCTCACTGGGAACAGGGGGGGTTCAGCCCCAGCATTTT. This translates into CASSLGTGGVQPQHF.

The chain employs TRBV5-1 and TRBJ2-2, with 7 bases lining up with TRBD2. V lost 0 bases and J lost 7; bases outside the gene matches: 6. The CDR3 loop spans 15 amino acids. Germline CDR1 reads SGHRS; CDR2 reads YFSETQ. The CDR3 protein is CASSLGLASIGELFF. CDR3 nucleotides: TGCGCCAGCAGCTTGGGACTAGCTAGTATCGGGGAGCTGTTTTTT. Full variable domain (rest looked up from reference TRBV5-1 and TRBJ2-2): KAGVTQTPRYLIKTRGQQVTLSCSPISGHRSVSWYQQTPGQGLQFLFEYFSETQRNKGNFPGRFSGRQFSNSRSEMNVSTLELGDSALYLCASSLGLASIGELFFGEGSRLTVL.

V gene TRBV30 combines with J gene TRBJ2-1; D may be TRBD2 (7 bases). V was trimmed by 1 base and J by 8 bases, leaving 12 bases between them. This CDR3 has 13 amino acids. Germline loops: CDR1 GTSNPN, CDR2 SVGIG (reference sequence). The CDR3 coding sequence is TGTGCCTGGAGTGATGGGAGGGGGTATGAGCAGTTCTTC. Protein product: CAWSDGRGYEQFF.

The V call is TRBV9, the J call TRBJ2-5; 10 nucleotides line up with TRBD2. Germline V gene sequence: CDR1 SGDLS, CDR2 YYNGEE. V was pared by 3 bases and J by 5 bases, with 16 bases of the junction left unmatched. CDR3 length: 18 residues. The CDR3 reads CASSAGGLAGAGGETQYF. The CDR3 DNA follows: TGTGCCAGCAGCGCCGGAGGGCTAGCGGGAGCGGGGGGGGAGACCCAGTACTTC.

The chain uses TRBV7-9 and TRBJ1-1; 7 bases are a match to TRBD1. The CDR3 has 13 amino acids. The junction had 4 bases not matched to a gene; V was cut back by 5 bases and J by 4 bases. Per the germline V gene, CDR1 is SEHNR and CDR2 is FQNEAQ (reference sequence). DNA for the CDR3: TGTGCCAGCAGCCACCAGGGGGGCACTGAAGCTTTCTTT. This translates into CASSHQGGTEAFF.

This chain joins TRBV9 and TRBJ2-6; 7 nucleotides agree with TRBD2. The junction had 12 bases not matched to a gene; V was cut back by 6 bases and J by 0 bases. The CDR3 totals 18 residues. From germline, CDR1 is SGDLS and CDR2 YYNGEE. CDR3 sequence reads: CASTVRGDAYSGANVLTF. As DNA, the CDR3 is TGTGCCAGCACCGTTCGGGGGGATGCTTACTCTGGGGCCAACGTCCTGACTTTC. The full variable domain, with the rest looked up from reference TRBV9 and TRBJ2-6, is DSGVTQTPKHLITATGQRVTLRCSPRSGDLSVYWYQQSLDQGLQFLIQYYNGEERAKGNILERFSAQQFPDLHSELNLSSLELGDSALYFCASTVRGDAYSGANVLTFGAGSRLTVL.

The CDR3 reads CASSQGLETGNTIYF. CDR3 nucleotide sequence: TGTGCCAGCAGTCAGGGATTGGAGACTGGAAACACCATATATTTT. This sequence joins TRBV16 and TRBJ1-3; D is possibly TRBD1 (5 bases). The germline V gene has CDR1 KGHSY and CDR2 FQNENV. Trimming took off 6 bases at V and 2 bases at J, with 14 bases between the two ends. The CDR3 extends over 15 amino acids.

This chain uses TRBV7-9 with TRBJ2-3; 8 bases are shared with TRBD2. CDR3 length: 17 amino acids. Looked up from germline, CDR1 is SEHNR and CDR2 is FQNEAQ (reference sequence). The V gene end was trimmed by 3 bases and the J gene end by 5 bases; junction bases not matched to a gene: 13. The CDR3 sequence: CASSFPPGGSGGDTQYF. CDR3 sequence (DNA): TGTGCCAGCAGCTTTCCCCCGGGTGGGAGCGGGGGAGATACGCAGTATTTT.

As for this clone: This same CDR3 is encoded by further DNA sequences in the sample. This CDR3 reads CASSPREGSNQPQHF. The CDR3 DNA follows: TGTGCCAGCTCACCACGGGAGGGAAGCAATCAGCCCCAGCATTTT. This sequence joins TRBV18 and TRBJ1-5; D not certain. Trimming left V 1 base short and J 1 base short, with 8 bases between. CDR3 length: 15 residues. Germline V lookup: CDR1 KGHSH, CDR2 LQKENI.

This chain connects TRBV15 to TRBJ2-7, with D perhaps matching TRBD2 (5 bases). This CDR3 comprises 16 residues. Germline V gene lookup returns CDR1 LNHNV and CDR2 YYDKDF (reference sequence). V was shortened by 4 bases and J by 5 bases, with 21 bases between the two germline ends. In DNA form, the CDR3 reads TGTGCCACCAGCACTATCACCGGGTTCCGGGAAGACGAGCAGTACTTC. The encoded protein is CATSTITGFREDEQYF.

The rearrangement links TRBV5-6 to TRBJ2-2, with TRBD1 as a possible D gene (6 bases). Germline values: CDR1 SGHDT, CDR2 YYEEEE. The CDR3 length is 15 residues. Trimming cost V 3 bases and J 3 bases, with 12 bases left between them. The CDR3 reads CASSSRGSDTGELFF. CDR3 nucleotide sequence: TGTGCCAGCAGCTCCAGGGGTTCGGACACCGGGGAGCTGTTTTTT. Based on the CDR3 plus reference TRBV5-6 and TRBJ2-2, the full variable domain is DAGVTQSPTHLIKTRGQQVTLRCSPKSGHDTVSWYQQALGQGPQFIFQYYEEEERQRGNFPDRFSGHQFPNYSSELNVNALLLGDSALYLCASSSRGSDTGELFFGEGSRLTVL.

This clone has at least ten counts. The CDR3 nucleotides are TGTGCCAGCAGCTCGAATACAGGGTTGGGCTCACCCCTCCACTTT. This encodes CASSSNTGLGSPLHF. The chain employs TRBV5-5 and TRBJ1-6; TRBD1 might be the D (6 bases). This CDR3 is 15 amino acids long. The ends were cut back, 3 bases at V and 10 bases at J, with 17 bases in the middle. Germline V CDR1 and CDR2: SGHKS, YYEKEE (reference sequence).

The chain joins TRBV5-1 to TRBJ1-1, with D perhaps TRBD1 (5 bases). V lost 5 bases, J lost 0 bases, and 17 bases lay in between. Germline V CDR1 and CDR2: SGHRS, YFSETQ. The CDR3 is 16 amino acids. This CDR3 reads CASSVDKGTMNTEAFF. The DNA of the CDR3 is TGCGCCAGCAGTGTGGACAAGGGTACGATGAACACTGAAGCTTTCTTT.

This chain links TRBV14 with TRBJ1-1; D ambiguous. Germline V gives CDR1 SGHDN, CDR2 FVKESK. The CDR3 extends over 19 amino acids. V was clipped by 0 bases and J by 0 bases, with 20 bases between them. The CDR3: CASSQDEGWWTALNTEAFF. For the CDR3, the DNA is TGTGCCAGCAGCCAAGACGAGGGCTGGTGGACGGCTTTGAACACTGAAGCTTTCTTT.

The V gene is TRBV27, the J gene TRBJ1-2, with TRBD1 matching 9 bases. This CDR3 has 15 residues. V was pared by 4 bases and J by 4 bases, with 7 bases of the junction left unmatched. In germline, CDR1 is MNHEY, CDR2 SMNVEV (reference sequence). The DNA of the CDR3 is TGTGCCAGCAGTTCAACCGGGACAGGGATCTATGGCTACACCTTC. It is translated as CASSSTGTGIYGYTF.

This sequence joins TRBV5-5 and TRBJ1-1, with a weak D call TRBD1 (5 bases). Trimming took off 1 base at V and 5 bases at J, with 12 bases between the two ends. Germline CDR1 and CDR2: SGHKS and YYEKEE (reference sequence). The CDR3 spans 14 residues. CDR3 loop: CASSLTGTGTEAFF. The CDR3 nucleotides read TGTGCCAGCAGCTTGACAGGCACCGGGACTGAAGCTTTCTTT.